These T cell receptor beta chains were read from a single sample in a study of blood T cell repertoires in COVID-19. The assay was immunoSEQ multiplex PCR, and TCRdb's table has in-frame clones only and misses some. Among under 40,000 clones listed, around 85% were seen once. Material: peripheral blood. The receptors were sampled from an elderly woman with active or convalescent COVID-19. Both conserved end residues are part of each CDR3. Each record gives: J gene, V gene, D gene, clone size, CDR3 DNA, CDR3 protein. A D gene is named only where the DNA matches it firmly. The size field is filled for only some rows; it gives once, few, many or a size class.

J: TRBJ2-3; V: TRBV29-1; D: -; size: -; DNA: TGCAGCGTTCACTACCCTAGCACAGATACGCAGTATTTT; CDR3: CSVHYPSTDTQYF
J: TRBJ1-2; V: TRBV19; D: TRBD1; size: -; DNA: TGTGCCAGTAGTATCCGGGACAGGTTATATGGCTACACCTTC; CDR3: CASSIRDRLYGYTF
J: TRBJ1-1; V: TRBV4-2; D: -; size: -; DNA: TGTGCCAGCAGCCAAGGTCCGAGTGGCAGGCCCTTAAACACTGAAGCTTTCTTT; CDR3: CASSQGPSGRPLNTEAFF
J: TRBJ2-3; V: TRBV18; D: TRBD2; size: -; DNA: TGTGCCAGCTCACCACCTCCCGGGACTAACCTGGCAGATACGCAGTATTTT; CDR3: CASSPPPGTNLADTQYF
J: TRBJ2-7; V: TRBV2; D: TRBD1; size: -; DNA: TGTGCCAGCAACCGGGACAGGGCCTACGAGCAGTACTTC; CDR3: CASNRDRAYEQYF
J: TRBJ2-1; V: TRBV19; D: TRBD1; size: -; DNA: TGTGCCTCCTGGGACAGGGGAGGTGATGAGCAGTTCTTC; CDR3: CASWDRGGDEQFF
J: TRBJ2-3; V: TRBV7-2; D: TRBD2; size: -; DNA: TGTGCCAGCAGTTTTAGCGGGGGTGGGGATACGCAGTATTTT; CDR3: CASSFSGGGDTQYF
J: TRBJ1-1; V: TRBV2; D: TRBD1; size: -; DNA: TGTGCCAGCAGTCCGACAGGGGGCACTGAAGCTTTCTTT; CDR3: CASSPTGGTEAFF
J: TRBJ2-1; V: TRBV9; D: TRBD2; size: -; DNA: TGTGCCAGCAGCGTCTCCCGACTAGCGGGGGGCAATGAGCAGTTCTTC; CDR3: CASSVSRLAGGNEQFF
J: TRBJ2-2; V: TRBV7-3; D: -; size: few; DNA: TGTGCCAGCAGCTTAATCATAGCCGGGGAGCTGTTTTTT; CDR3: CASSLIIAGELFF
J: TRBJ2-7; V: TRBV6-4; D: TRBD1; size: once; DNA: TGTGCCAGCAGTGACCCTTCCGGGACAGGCTCCTACGAGCAGTACTTC; CDR3: CASSDPSGTGSYEQYF
J: TRBJ2-7; V: TRBV5-4; D: -; size: -; DNA: TGTGCCAGCAGCTTGCAAGGGGGTCCGAACGAGCAGTACTTC; CDR3: CASSLQGGPNEQYF
J: TRBJ1-4; V: TRBV18; D: -; size: -; DNA: TGTGCCAGCTCAACCACCGGTCCGTCCAATGAAAAACTGTTTTTT; CDR3: CASSTTGPSNEKLFF
J: TRBJ1-5; V: TRBV7-2; D: TRBD1; size: -; DNA: TGTGCCAGCAGCCGGGACAGGAGCAATCAGCCCCAGCATTTT; CDR3: CASSRDRSNQPQHF
J: TRBJ1-1; V: TRBV5-1; D: -; size: once; DNA: TGCGCCAGCAGCTTGGATCAGGGAGGCACTGAAGCTTTCTTT; CDR3: CASSLDQGGTEAFF
J: TRBJ2-4; V: TRBV5-1; D: TRBD2; size: -; DNA: TGCGCCAGCAGCAATATAGCGGGGGGCACTAAAAACATTCAGTACTTC; CDR3: CASSNIAGGTKNIQYF
J: TRBJ1-3; V: TRBV2; D: -; size: -; DNA: TGTGCCAGCGAACAGGCCTTCTCTGGAAACACCATATATTTT; CDR3: CASEQAFSGNTIYF
J: TRBJ1-1; V: TRBV19; D: TRBD1; size: -; DNA: TGTGCCAGTAGTACCGGGACAGGGGTCCAAAGGAACACTGAAGCTTTCTTT; CDR3: CASSTGTGVQRNTEAFF
J: TRBJ2-1; V: TRBV9; D: -; size: few; DNA: TGTGCCAGCAGCCAGCAGGGGTCTGAGCAGTTCTTC; CDR3: CASSQQGSEQFF
J: TRBJ1-1; V: TRBV3-1/TRBV3-2; D: TRBD1; size: -; DNA: TGTGCCAGCAGCCAAGTACTAGGGGGCAGGACTGAAGCTTTCTTT; CDR3: CASSQVLGGRTEAFF
J: TRBJ2-2; V: TRBV10-1; D: -; size: -; DNA: TGCGCCAGCGGGAAAACTAGCACCACCGGGGAGCTGTTTTTT; CDR3: CASGKTSTTGELFF
J: TRBJ2-3; V: TRBV5-1; D: -; size: -; DNA: TGCGCCAGCAGCTTGGAGTTCCCACACACAGATACGCAGTATTTT; CDR3: CASSLEFPHTDTQYF
J: TRBJ1-2; V: TRBV7-6; D: -; size: once; DNA: TGTGCCAGCAGCTTCACAGGGAACTATGGCTACACCTTC; CDR3: CASSFTGNYGYTF
J: TRBJ2-5; V: TRBV5-4; D: TRBD1; size: -; DNA: TGTGCCAGCAGCCACAGGGGGCAAGAGACCCAGTACTTC; CDR3: CASSHRGQETQYF
J: TRBJ1-5; V: TRBV2; D: -; size: -; DNA: TGTGCCAGCAGCTCCTTAGGGGGGGCGCGCAATCAGCCCCAGCATTTT; CDR3: CASSSLGGARNQPQHF
J: TRBJ2-2; V: TRBV21-1; D: -; size: -; DNA: TGTGCCAGCAGCAAAGGAAGGGACAGGGGAAAGCACACCGGGGAGCTGTTTTTT; CDR3: CASSKGRDRGKHTGELFF
J: TRBJ2-7; V: TRBV7-2; D: TRBD2; size: few; DNA: TGTGCCAGCAGCTTTCATGGTAGCGGGGGTTACGAGCAGTACTTC; CDR3: CASSFHGSGGYEQYF
J: TRBJ2-1; V: TRBV2; D: TRBD1; size: -; DNA: TGTGCCAGCAGTGAAGCGCTTAGACAGGGTGAGCAGTTCTTC; CDR3: CASSEALRQGEQFF
J: TRBJ1-3; V: TRBV9; D: -; size: -; DNA: TGTGCCAGCAGCGTCGACCGGGACACCATATATTTT; CDR3: CASSVDRDTIYF
J: TRBJ2-3; V: TRBV5-1; D: TRBD2; size: -; DNA: TGCGCCAGCAGCTTGGGACTAGCGGGGGCAGATACGCAGTATTTT; CDR3: CASSLGLAGADTQYF
J: TRBJ2-3; V: TRBV6-6; D: TRBD2; size: -; DNA: TGTGCCAGCAGTACGGGACTAGCGGCCACAGATACGCAGTATTTT; CDR3: CASSTGLAATDTQYF
J: TRBJ2-3; V: TRBV12-1; D: -; size: -; DNA: TGTGCCAGCAGCTTTGTAGCGGGCCAAACAGATACGCAGTATTTT; CDR3: CASSFVAGQTDTQYF
J: TRBJ2-2; V: TRBV12-5; D: -; size: -; DNA: TGTGCTAGTGGTTTGAATCCGGGAGCGAACACCGGGGAGCTGTTTTTT; CDR3: CASGLNPGANTGELFF
J: TRBJ2-1; V: TRBV5-6; D: -; size: -; DNA: TGTGCCAGCAGCTTGGTTCAGGCGGGGGCCCGCTACAATGAGCAGTTCTTC; CDR3: CASSLVQAGARYNEQFF
J: TRBJ1-2; V: TRBV11-2; D: -; size: -; DNA: TGTGCCAGCAGCGGACAGAAAGACTATGGCTACACCTTC; CDR3: CASSGQKDYGYTF
J: TRBJ2-1; V: TRBV6-5; D: TRBD2; size: -; DNA: TGTGCCAGCAGTCCTCTAACCGGGACTAGGGATGAGCAGTTCTTC; CDR3: CASSPLTGTRDEQFF
J: TRBJ1-5; V: TRBV7-9; D: -; size: -; DNA: TGTGCCAGCAGCCGCGGCCAGGGTTGGGAGCCCCAGCATTTT; CDR3: CASSRGQGWEPQHF
J: TRBJ2-1; V: TRBV5-1; D: TRBD1; size: -; DNA: TGCGCCAGCAGCTTGGCCGTGACAGGGGGCTACAATGAGCAGTTCTTC; CDR3: CASSLAVTGGYNEQFF
J: TRBJ2-7; V: TRBV29-1; D: -; size: once; DNA: TGCAGCGTTACAGGGTTCGACGAGCAGTACTTC; CDR3: CSVTGFDEQYF
J: TRBJ2-1; V: TRBV20-1; D: TRBD2; size: -; DNA: TGCAGTGCTAGTGAAGCGGGGGGCTCCTACAATGAGCAGTTCTTC; CDR3: CSASEAGGSYNEQFF
J: TRBJ2-3; V: TRBV15; D: TRBD2; size: -; DNA: TGTGCCACCAGCAGAGTGCTGGGCGGGGGGGGCACAGATACGCAGTATTTT; CDR3: CATSRVLGGGGTDTQYF